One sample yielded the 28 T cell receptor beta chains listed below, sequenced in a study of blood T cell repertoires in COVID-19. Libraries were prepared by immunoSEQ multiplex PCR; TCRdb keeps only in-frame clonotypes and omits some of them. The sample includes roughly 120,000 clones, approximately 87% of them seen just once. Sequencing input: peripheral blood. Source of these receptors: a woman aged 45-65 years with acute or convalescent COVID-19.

The CDR3 nucleotides read TGTGCCAGCAGCACTGGACAGACCTACGAGCAGTACTTC. The encoded protein is CASSTGQTYEQYF. The chain couples TRBV9 to TRBJ2-7; TRBD1 is a possible D gene (6 bases). CDR3 length equals 13 residues. Germline CDR1 SGDLS, CDR2 YYNGEE. The germline V and J ends were trimmed by 4 bases and 2 bases, with 10 bases remaining between them.

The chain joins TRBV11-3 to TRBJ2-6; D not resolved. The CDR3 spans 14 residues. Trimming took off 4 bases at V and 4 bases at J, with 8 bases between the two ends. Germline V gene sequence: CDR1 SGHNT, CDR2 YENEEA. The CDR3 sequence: CASSSTSGANVLTF. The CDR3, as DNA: TGTGCCAGCAGCTCCACTTCGGGGGCCAACGTCCTGACTTTC.

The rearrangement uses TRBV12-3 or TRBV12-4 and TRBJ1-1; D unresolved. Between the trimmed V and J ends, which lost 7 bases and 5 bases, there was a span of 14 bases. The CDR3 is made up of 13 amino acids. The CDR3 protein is CASKVSGPTEAFF. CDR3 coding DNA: TGTGCCAGCAAAGTAAGCGGACCTACTGAAGCTTTCTTT.

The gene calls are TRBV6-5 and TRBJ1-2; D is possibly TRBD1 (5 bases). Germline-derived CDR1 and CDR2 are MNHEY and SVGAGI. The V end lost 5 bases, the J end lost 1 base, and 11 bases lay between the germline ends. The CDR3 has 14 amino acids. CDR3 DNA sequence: TGTGCCAGCAGTCCCATCGACAGTAACTATGGCTACACCTTC. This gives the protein CASSPIDSNYGYTF.

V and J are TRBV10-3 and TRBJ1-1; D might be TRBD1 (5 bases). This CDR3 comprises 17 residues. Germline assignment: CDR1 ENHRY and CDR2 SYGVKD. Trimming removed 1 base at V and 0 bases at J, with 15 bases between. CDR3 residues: CAISEFLARQLNTEAFF. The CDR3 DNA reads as TGTGCCATCAGTGAGTTCCTGGCGAGACAGCTGAACACTGAAGCTTTCTTT.

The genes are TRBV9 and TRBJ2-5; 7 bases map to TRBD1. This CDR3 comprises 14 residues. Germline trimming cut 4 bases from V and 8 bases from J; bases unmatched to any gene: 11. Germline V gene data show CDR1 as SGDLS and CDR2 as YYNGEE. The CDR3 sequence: CASSPRTGVGTQYF. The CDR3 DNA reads TGTGCCAGCAGCCCCCGGACAGGTGTGGGCACCCAGTACTTC.

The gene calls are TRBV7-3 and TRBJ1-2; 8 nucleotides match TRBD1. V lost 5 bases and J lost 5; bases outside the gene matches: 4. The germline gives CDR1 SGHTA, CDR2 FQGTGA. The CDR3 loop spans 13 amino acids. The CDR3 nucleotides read TGTGCCAGCAGCCCGGGACAGGATTATGGCTACACCTTC. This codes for CASSPGQDYGYTF.

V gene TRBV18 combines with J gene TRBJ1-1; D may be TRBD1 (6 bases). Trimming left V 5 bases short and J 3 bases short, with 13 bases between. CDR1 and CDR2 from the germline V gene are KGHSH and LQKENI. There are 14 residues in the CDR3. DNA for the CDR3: TGTGCCAGCTCATCCGGACAGCTCCACACTGAAGCTTTCTTT. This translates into CASSSGQLHTEAFF.

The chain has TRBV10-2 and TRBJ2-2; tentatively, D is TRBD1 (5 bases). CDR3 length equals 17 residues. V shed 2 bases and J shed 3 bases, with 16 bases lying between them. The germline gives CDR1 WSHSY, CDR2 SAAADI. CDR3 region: CASSEALYRKDTGELFF. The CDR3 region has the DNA TGCGCCAGCAGTGAGGCCTTGTACAGGAAGGACACCGGGGAGCTGTTTTTT.

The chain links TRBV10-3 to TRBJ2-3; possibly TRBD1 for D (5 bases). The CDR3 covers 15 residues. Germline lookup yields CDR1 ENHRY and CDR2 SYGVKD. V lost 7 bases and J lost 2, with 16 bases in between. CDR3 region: CAITDPGKDTDTQYF. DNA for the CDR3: TGTGCCATCACCGATCCAGGGAAGGACACAGATACGCAGTATTTT.

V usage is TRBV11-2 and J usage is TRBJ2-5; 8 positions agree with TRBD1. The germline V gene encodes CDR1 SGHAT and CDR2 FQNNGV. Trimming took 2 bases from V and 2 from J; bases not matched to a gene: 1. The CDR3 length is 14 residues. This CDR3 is CASSLRQGQETQYF. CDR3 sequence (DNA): TGTGCCAGCAGCTTAAGACAGGGGCAAGAGACCCAGTACTTC.

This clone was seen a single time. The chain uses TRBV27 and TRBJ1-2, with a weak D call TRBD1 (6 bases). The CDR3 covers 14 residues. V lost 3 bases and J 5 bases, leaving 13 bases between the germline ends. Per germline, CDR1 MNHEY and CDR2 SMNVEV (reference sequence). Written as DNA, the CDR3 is TGTGCCAGCAGTTTGGAGCGGGGGGCATATGGCTACACCTTC. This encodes CASSLERGAYGYTF.

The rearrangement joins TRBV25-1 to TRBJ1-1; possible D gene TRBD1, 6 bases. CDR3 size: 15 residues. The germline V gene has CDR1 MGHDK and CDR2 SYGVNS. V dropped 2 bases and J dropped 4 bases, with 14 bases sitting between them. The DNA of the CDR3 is TGTGCCAGCAGTGAAGCGCAGACAGGCATCACTGAAGCTTTCTTT. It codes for CASSEAQTGITEAFF.

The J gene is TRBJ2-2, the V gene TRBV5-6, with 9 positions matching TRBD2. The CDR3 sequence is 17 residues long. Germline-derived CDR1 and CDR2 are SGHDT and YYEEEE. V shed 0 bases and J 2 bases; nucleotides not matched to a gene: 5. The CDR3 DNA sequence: TGTGCCAGCAGCTTGGTGCGGGAGGGATTTAACACCGGGGAGCTGTTTTTT. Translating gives CASSLVREGFNTGELFF. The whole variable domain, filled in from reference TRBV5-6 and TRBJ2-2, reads DAGVTQSPTHLIKTRGQQVTLRCSPKSGHDTVSWYQQALGQGPQFIFQYYEEEERQRGNFPDRFSGHQFPNYSSELNVNALLLGDSALYLCASSLVREGFNTGELFFGEGSRLTVL.

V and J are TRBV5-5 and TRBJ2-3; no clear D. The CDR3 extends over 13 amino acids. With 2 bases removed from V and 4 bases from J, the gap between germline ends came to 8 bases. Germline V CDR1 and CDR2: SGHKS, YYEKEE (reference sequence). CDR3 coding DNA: TGTGCCAGCAGCTTAAATCCCTCAGATACGCAGTATTTT. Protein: CASSLNPSDTQYF.

CDR3 amino acids: CASSLARGPLNTEAFF. The CDR3 DNA sequence: TGTGCCAGCAGCTTAGCGCGCGGGCCGTTGAACACTGAAGCTTTCTTT. The V call is TRBV7-9, the J call TRBJ1-1, with unresolved D. The V end was cut by 0 bases, the J end by 0 bases, with 11 bases between. The length of the CDR3 is 16 residues. Germline-derived CDR1 and CDR2 are SEHNR and FQNEAQ (reference sequence).

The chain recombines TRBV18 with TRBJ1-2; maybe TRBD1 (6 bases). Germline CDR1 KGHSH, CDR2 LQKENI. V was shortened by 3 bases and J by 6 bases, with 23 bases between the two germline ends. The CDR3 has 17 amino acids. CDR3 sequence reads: CASSPSLAAGADDGYTF. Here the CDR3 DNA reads TGTGCCAGCTCACCGAGTTTAGCTGCAGGGGCCGACGATGGCTACACCTTC.

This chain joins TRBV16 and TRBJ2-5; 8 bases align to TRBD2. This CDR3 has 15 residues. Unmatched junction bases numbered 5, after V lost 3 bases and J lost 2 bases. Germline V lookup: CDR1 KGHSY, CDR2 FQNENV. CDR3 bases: TGTGCCAGCAGCCATCCTCGGGAGGGTCAAGAGACCCAGTACTTC. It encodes CASSHPREGQETQYF. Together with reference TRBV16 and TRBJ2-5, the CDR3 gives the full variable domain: GEEVAQTPKHLVRGEGQKAKLYCAPIKGHSYVFWYQQVLKNEFKFLISFQNENVFDETGMPKERFSAKCLPNSPCSLEIQATKLEDSAVYFCASSHPREGQETQYFGPGTRLLVL.

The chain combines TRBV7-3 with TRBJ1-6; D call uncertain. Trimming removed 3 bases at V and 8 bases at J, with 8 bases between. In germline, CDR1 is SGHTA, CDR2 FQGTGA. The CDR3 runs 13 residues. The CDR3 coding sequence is TGTGCCAGCAGCTTGTACGGGGATTCACCCCTCCACTTT. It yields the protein CASSLYGDSPLHF.

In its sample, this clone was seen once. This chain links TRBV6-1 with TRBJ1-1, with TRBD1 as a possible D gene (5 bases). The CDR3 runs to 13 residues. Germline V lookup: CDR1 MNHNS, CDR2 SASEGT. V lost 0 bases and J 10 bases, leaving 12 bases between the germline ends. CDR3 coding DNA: TGTGCCAGCAGTGAAGCGCAAGGGGTCGGAGCTTTCTTT. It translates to CASSEAQGVGAFF.

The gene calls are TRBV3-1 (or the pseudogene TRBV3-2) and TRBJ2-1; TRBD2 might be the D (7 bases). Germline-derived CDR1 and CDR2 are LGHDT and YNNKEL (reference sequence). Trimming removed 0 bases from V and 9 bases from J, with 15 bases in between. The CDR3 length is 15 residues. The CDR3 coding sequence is TGTGCCAGCAGCCAAGATACCACGGGGGGCCTTGAGCAGTTCTTC. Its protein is CASSQDTTGGLEQFF.

The chain's CDR3 is CASKGQGTDTQYF. DNA for the CDR3: TGTGCCAGCAAAGGGCAGGGAACAGATACGCAGTATTTT. V usage is TRBV25-1 and J usage is TRBJ2-3, with a tentative D call TRBD1 (5 bases). The V end was cut by 7 bases, the J end by 3 bases, with 11 bases between. The CDR3 spans 13 residues. Germline V gene data show CDR1 as MGHDK and CDR2 as SYGVNS.

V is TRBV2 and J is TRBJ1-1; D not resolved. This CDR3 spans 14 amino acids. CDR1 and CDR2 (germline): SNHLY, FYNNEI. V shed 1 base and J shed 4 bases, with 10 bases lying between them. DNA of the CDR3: TGTGCCAGCAGTGAAGAGGGTCGGGGCACTGAAGCTTTCTTT. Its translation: CASSEEGRGTEAFF.

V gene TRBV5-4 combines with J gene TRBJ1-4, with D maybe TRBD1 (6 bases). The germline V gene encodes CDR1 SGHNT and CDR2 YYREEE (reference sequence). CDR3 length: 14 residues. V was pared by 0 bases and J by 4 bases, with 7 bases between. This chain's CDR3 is CASSLGTVNEKLFF. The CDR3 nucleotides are TGTGCCAGCAGCTTGGGGACAGTTAATGAAAAACTGTTTTTT.

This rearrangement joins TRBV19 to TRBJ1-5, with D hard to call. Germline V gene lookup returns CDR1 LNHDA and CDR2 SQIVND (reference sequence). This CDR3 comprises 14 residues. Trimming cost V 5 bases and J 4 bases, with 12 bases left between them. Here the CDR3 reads CASSFSGLNQPQHF. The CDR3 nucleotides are TGTGCCAGTAGTTTCAGCGGACTAAATCAGCCCCAGCATTTT.

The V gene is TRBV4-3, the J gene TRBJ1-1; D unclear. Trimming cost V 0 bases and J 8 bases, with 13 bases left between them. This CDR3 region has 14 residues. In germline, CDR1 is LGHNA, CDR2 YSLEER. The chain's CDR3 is CASSQERSQIEAFF. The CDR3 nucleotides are TGCGCCAGCAGCCAAGAAAGGAGTCAGATAGAAGCTTTCTTT.

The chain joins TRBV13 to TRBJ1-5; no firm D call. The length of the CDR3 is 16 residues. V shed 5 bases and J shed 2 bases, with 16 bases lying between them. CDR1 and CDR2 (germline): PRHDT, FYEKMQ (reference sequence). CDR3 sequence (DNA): TGTGCCAGCAGCCTTATGGGCCAGGCCGGCAATCAGCCCCAGCATTTT. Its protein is CASSLMGQAGNQPQHF. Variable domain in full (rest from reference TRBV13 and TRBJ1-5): AAGVIQSPRHLIKEKRETATLKCYPIPRHDTVYWYQQGPGQDPQFLISFYEKMQSDKGSIPDRFSAQQFSDYHSELNMSSLELGDSALYFCASSLMGQAGNQPQHFGDGTRLSIL.

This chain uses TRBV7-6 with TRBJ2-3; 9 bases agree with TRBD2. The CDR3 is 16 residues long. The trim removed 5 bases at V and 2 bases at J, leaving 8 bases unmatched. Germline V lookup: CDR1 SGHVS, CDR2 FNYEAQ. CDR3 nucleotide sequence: TGTGCCAGCAGCCTGAGAGCGGGGGGTTACACAGATACGCAGTATTTT. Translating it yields CASSLRAGGYTDTQYF.